A selection of T cell receptor beta chains follows, all from one sample in a study of shared clonotypes between healthy human individuals. Repertoires were generated with immunoSEQ multiplex PCR, while TCRdb's copy carries only in-frame clones and drops some. The data hold 2 million to 2.5 million clones, with around 95% observed a single time. The material sequenced was naive CD4+ T cells sorted from blood. These receptors all stem from a man aged 18 to 30 in good health. Both conserved end residues are part of each CDR3. Fields, in order: V gene, J gene, CDR3 length, CDR3 protein.

>TRBV5-1|TRBJ2-2|15
CASSPRRKNTGELFF
>TRBV19|TRBJ1-5|14
CASRQDTSNQPQHF
>TRBV7-6|TRBJ2-1|15
CASSLETDRYNEQFF
>TRBV25-1|TRBJ2-2|16
CASSESASGGGRELFF
>TRBV7-2|TRBJ2-2|15
CASSLWSVGTGELFF
>TRBV5-6|TRBJ2-3|16
CASSGDAGGSRDTQYF
>TRBV7-9|TRBJ2-1|14
CASSLVGELDEQFF
>TRBV5-4|TRBJ1-4|14
CASSSGTGDEKLFF
>TRBV11-2|TRBJ2-5|16
CASSLHSGVGEETQYF
>TRBV7-9|TRBJ1-4|16
CASSSQGRRSNEKLFF
>TRBV7-9|TRBJ2-5|15
CASSEKSWYQETQYF
>TRBV28|TRBJ2-7|11
CASSKPYEQYF
>TRBV18|TRBJ1-6|16
CASSPGEVSYNSPLHF
>TRBV14|TRBJ1-2|12
CASSQGGSGYTF
>TRBV7-2|TRBJ1-2|14
CASSPDRTYYGYTF
>TRBV6-6|TRBJ1-4|16
CASSYSGDSNNEKLFF
>TRBV7-9|TRBJ2-1|16
CASSNRGFSSYNEQFF
>TRBV13|TRBJ2-7|15
CASSSGQIGHYEQYF
>TRBV6-5|TRBJ2-7|14
CASSYSRGTYEQYF
>TRBV9|TRBJ2-7|14
CASSVDRTAYEQYF
>TRBV5-1|TRBJ2-5|13
CASSLDIQETQYF
>TRBV14|TRBJ1-1|15
CASSLWTDLNTEAFF
>TRBV7-9|TRBJ2-7|14
CASSLFEGIYEQYF
>TRBV5-1|TRBJ2-5|15
CASSLAGQGGETQYF
>TRBV19|TRBJ1-5|13
CASSPTGVQPQHF
>TRBV19|TRBJ1-6|16
CASRAGLDSYNSPLHF
>TRBV30|TRBJ2-1|14
CAWSVGLAGGKQFF
>TRBV7-7|TRBJ1-4|15
CASSVTGGTNEKLFF
>TRBV14|TRBJ1-4|16
CASSHLNEFSSEKLFF
>TRBV19|TRBJ1-2|13
CASSKGQGKGYTF
>TRBV6-5|TRBJ2-3|12
CASSSRVGTQYF
>TRBV7-9|TRBJ1-5|14
CASSLAGFGQPQHF
>TRBV5-1|TRBJ2-3|16
CASSWGDRASTDTQYF
>TRBV9|TRBJ2-5|14
CASSVHHYQETQYF
>TRBV4-3|TRBJ2-1|17
CASSRRTGTSSYNEQFF
>TRBV2|TRBJ1-3|18
CASTSKGVGSLRGNTIYF
>TRBV5-1|TRBJ2-7|13
CASSLDWAYEQYF
>TRBV6-6|TRBJ2-7|14
CASRLPGTDYEQYF
>TRBV5-1|TRBJ2-2|16
CASSKTGQGNTGELFF
>TRBV10-3|TRBJ1-1|15
CAISESGGKNTEAFF
>TRBV25-1|TRBJ2-2|15
CASSGDSRGTGELLF
>TRBV28|TRBJ2-7|14
CASSSFYTAYEQYF
>TRBV28|TRBJ2-7|13
CASTRSTGGEQYF
>TRBV27|TRBJ2-6|19
CASRVFSGTGNSGANVLTF
>TRBV21-1|TRBJ1-3|17
CASSKGVSTVNGNTIYF
>TRBV2|TRBJ2-2|17
CASSTHSGRADTGELFF
>TRBV7-9|TRBJ2-7|15
CASSLRGGSGYEQYF